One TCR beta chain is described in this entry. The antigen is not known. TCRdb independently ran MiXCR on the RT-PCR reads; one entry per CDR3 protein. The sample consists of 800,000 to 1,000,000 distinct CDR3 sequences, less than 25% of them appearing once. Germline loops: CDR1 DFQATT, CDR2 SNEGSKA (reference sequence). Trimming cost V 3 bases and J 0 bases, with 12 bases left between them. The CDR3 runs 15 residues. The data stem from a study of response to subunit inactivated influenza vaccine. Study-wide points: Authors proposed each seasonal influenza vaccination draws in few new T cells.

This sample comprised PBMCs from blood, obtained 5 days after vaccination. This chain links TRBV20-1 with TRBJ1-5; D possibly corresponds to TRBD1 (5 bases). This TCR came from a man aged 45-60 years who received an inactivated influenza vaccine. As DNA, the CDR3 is TGCAGTGCTAGGCACGGGGGGACTAGCAATCAGCCCCAGCATTTT. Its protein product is CSARHGGTSNQPQHF.